A selection of T cell receptor beta chains follows, all from one sample in a study of OX40 agonist ivuxolimab in advanced cancers. Some clones are missing from TCRdb's copy, which holds only in-frame ones; the method was immunoSEQ multiplex PCR. The repertoire holds about 74,000 clones, almost 85% seen once, with approximately 2.1% in the top ten. Sequenced here: CD4+ or CD8+ T cells sorted from blood, sampled in a trial of the OX40 agonist ivuxolimab. All receptors derive from an adult with an advanced solid tumor such as melanoma, head and neck, liver or kidney cancer. Each CDR3 is given with its conserved first and last residue. The D gene is left open where the match is weak. Clone size is not always given. Where it is, it says once, few, many or a class for expanded clones.

J gene: TRBJ1-6
clone size: -
V gene: TRBV28
D gene: TRBD1
CDR3 DNA: TGTGCCAGCATTCGACAGGGGGTGGCAGGTTCACCCCTCCACTTT
CDR3 protein: CASIRQGVAGSPLHF

J gene: TRBJ1-1
clone size: -
V gene: TRBV28
D gene: TRBD1
CDR3 DNA: TGTGCCACCGGGACAGTCGGTGGCACTGAAGCTTTCTTT
CDR3 protein: CATGTVGGTEAFF

J gene: TRBJ2-2
clone size: -
V gene: TRBV6-6
D gene: -
CDR3 DNA: TGTGCCAGCAGTTACCTCACCGGGGAGCTGTTTTTT
CDR3 protein: CASSYLTGELFF

J gene: TRBJ2-7
clone size: -
V gene: TRBV5-4
D gene: -
CDR3 DNA: TGTGCCAGCAGCTCCCGAGGGGGGAGGTACGAGCAGTACTTC
CDR3 protein: CASSSRGGRYEQYF

J gene: TRBJ1-2
clone size: -
V gene: TRBV5-6
D gene: TRBD1
CDR3 DNA: TGTGCCAGCAGCTTACAGGGGGCGGGTGGCTACACCTTC
CDR3 protein: CASSLQGAGGYTF

J gene: TRBJ2-1
clone size: -
V gene: TRBV28
D gene: -
CDR3 DNA: TGTGCCAGCAGTTTAAGCGGTCCCTCCCATGAGCAGTTCTTC
CDR3 protein: CASSLSGPSHEQFF

J gene: TRBJ2-5
clone size: -
V gene: TRBV27
D gene: -
CDR3 DNA: TGTGCCAGCAGTTTTGGTTTGGGGGAGACCCAGTACTTC
CDR3 protein: CASSFGLGETQYF

J gene: TRBJ2-7
clone size: -
V gene: TRBV28
D gene: -
CDR3 DNA: TGTGCCAGCAGTAGGGGACGGCGAGGTGTATACGAGCAGTACTTC
CDR3 protein: CASSRGRRGVYEQYF

J gene: TRBJ1-1
clone size: few
V gene: TRBV7-2
D gene: -
CDR3 DNA: TGTGCCAGCAGCTTAGGGACAGTGAACACTGAAGCTTTCTTT
CDR3 protein: CASSLGTVNTEAFF

J gene: TRBJ2-7
clone size: once
V gene: TRBV5-1
D gene: -
CDR3 DNA: TGCGCCAGCAGCCCCTGGGCGCAGTTCGAGCAGTACTTC
CDR3 protein: CASSPWAQFEQYF

J gene: TRBJ2-2
clone size: -
V gene: TRBV4-2
D gene: TRBD2
CDR3 DNA: TGTGCCAGCAGCCCGCGACTAGCGGACCCGTTACCCGGGGAGCTGTTTTTT
CDR3 protein: CASSPRLADPLPGELFF

J gene: TRBJ2-3
clone size: -
V gene: TRBV6-5
D gene: -
CDR3 DNA: TGTGCCAGCAGTTACTCGATCGTGTGGGGCACAGATACGCAGTATTTT
CDR3 protein: CASSYSIVWGTDTQYF

J gene: TRBJ2-7
clone size: -
V gene: TRBV5-6
D gene: -
CDR3 DNA: TGTGCCAGCAGCTTCTCAAAGAGAGGCTACGAGCAGTACTTC
CDR3 protein: CASSFSKRGYEQYF

J gene: TRBJ1-6
clone size: -
V gene: TRBV5-6
D gene: -
CDR3 DNA: TGTGCCAGCAGCCGTGGACAGTCTGGTTCACCCCTCCACTTT
CDR3 protein: CASSRGQSGSPLHF

J gene: TRBJ2-2
clone size: -
V gene: TRBV5-1
D gene: TRBD1
CDR3 DNA: TGCGCCAGCAGCTTGGGTGGGACAGCGAACACCGGGGAGCTGTTTTTT
CDR3 protein: CASSLGGTANTGELFF

J gene: TRBJ2-1
clone size: -
V gene: TRBV7-2
D gene: TRBD1
CDR3 DNA: TGTGCCAGCAGCCGGCGCGGAACCGGGACAGGGCTCCGTGAGCAGTTCTTC
CDR3 protein: CASSRRGTGTGLREQFF

J gene: TRBJ2-5
clone size: -
V gene: TRBV5-5
D gene: -
CDR3 DNA: TGTGCCAGCACCCAGGCCGGCCAAGAGACCCAGTACTTC
CDR3 protein: CASTQAGQETQYF

J gene: TRBJ2-7
clone size: -
V gene: TRBV5-4
D gene: TRBD2
CDR3 DNA: TGTGCCAGCAGCGCCCCCTCGGGGGGACCCTCCTACGAGCAGTACTTC
CDR3 protein: CASSAPSGGPSYEQYF